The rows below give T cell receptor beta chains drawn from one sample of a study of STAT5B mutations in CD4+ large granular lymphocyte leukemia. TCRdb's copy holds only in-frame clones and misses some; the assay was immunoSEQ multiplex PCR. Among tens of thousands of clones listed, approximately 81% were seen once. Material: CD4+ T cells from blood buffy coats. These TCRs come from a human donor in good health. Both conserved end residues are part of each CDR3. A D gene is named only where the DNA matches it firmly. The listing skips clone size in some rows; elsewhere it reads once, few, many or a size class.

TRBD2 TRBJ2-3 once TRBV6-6 CASSPGLAEDTDTQYF TGTGCCAGCAGTCCCGGACTAGCGGAAGACACAGATACGCAGTATTTT
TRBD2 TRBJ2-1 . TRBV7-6 CASSLVSLAGYGYNEQFF TGTGCCAGCAGCTTAGTGTCACTAGCGGGATATGGCTACAATGAGCAGTTCTTC
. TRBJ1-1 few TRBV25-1 CASRGGGGSPEAFF TGTGCCAGCAGAGGAGGGGGAGGGTCCCCTGAAGCTTTCTTT
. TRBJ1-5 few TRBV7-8 CASSIQGSQPQHF TGTGCCAGCAGCATACAGGGTTCTCAGCCCCAGCATTTT
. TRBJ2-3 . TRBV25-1 CASSEPVTDTQYF TGTGCCAGCAGTGAACCTGTCACAGATACGCAGTATTTT
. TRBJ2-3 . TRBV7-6 CASSLRLTDTQYF TGTGCCAGCAGCTTACGGCTCACAGATACGCAGTATTTT
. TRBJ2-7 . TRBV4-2 CASSQDRAVGYEQYF TGTGCCAGCAGCCAAGACAGGGCAGTTGGATACGAGCAGTACTTC
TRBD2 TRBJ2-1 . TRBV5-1 CASSLGGGSYNEQFF TGCGCCAGCAGCTTGGGGGGAGGGAGTTACAATGAGCAGTTCTTC
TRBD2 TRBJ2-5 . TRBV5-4 CASSHTSGMQETQYF TGTGCCAGCAGCCATACTAGCGGGATGCAAGAGACCCAGTACTTC
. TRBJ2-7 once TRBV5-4 CASSLVDKLDEQYF TGTGCCAGCAGCTTGGTGGACAAGCTGGACGAGCAGTACTTC
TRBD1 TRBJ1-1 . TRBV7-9 CASSLYFDRGTLGEAFF TGTGCCAGCAGCTTATACTTCGACAGGGGCACTCTGGGTGAAGCTTTCTTT
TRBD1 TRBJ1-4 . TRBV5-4 CASSLAGGNEKLFF TGTGCCAGCAGCTTGGCAGGGGGCAATGAAAAACTGTTTTTT
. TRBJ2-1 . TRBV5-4 CASSLAILRSYNEQFF TGTGCCAGCAGCTTGGCGATTCTCCGCTCCTACAATGAGCAGTTCTTC
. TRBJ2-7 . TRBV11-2 CASSLVLSEQYF TGTGCCAGCAGCTTAGTGTTATCCGAGCAGTACTTC
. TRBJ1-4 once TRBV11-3 CASSLGQTPEKLFF TGTGCCAGCAGCTTGGGACAAACCCCGGAAAAACTGTTTTTT
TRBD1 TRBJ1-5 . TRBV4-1 CASSQVRTGSNQPQHF TGCGCCAGCAGCCAAGTTCGGACAGGTTCTAATCAGCCCCAGCATTTT
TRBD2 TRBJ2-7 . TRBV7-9 CASSGGLAGAEQYF TGTGCCAGCAGCGGCGGACTAGCGGGAGCCGAGCAGTACTTC
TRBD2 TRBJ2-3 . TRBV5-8 CASSLVVASGRSDF TGTGCCAGCAGCTTGGTTGTGGCTAGCGGGAGGTCCGATTTT
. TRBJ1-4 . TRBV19 CASSIWTATNEKLFF TGTGCCAGTAGTATTTGGACGGCAACTAATGAAAAACTGTTTTTT
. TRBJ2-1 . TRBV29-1 CSAGVGGDEQFF TGCAGCGCCGGCGTCGGGGGCGATGAGCAGTTCTTC
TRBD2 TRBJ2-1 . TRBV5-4 CASSWGRDNEQFF TGTGCCAGCAGCTGGGGGAGGGACAATGAGCAGTTCTTC
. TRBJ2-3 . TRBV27 CASSLRATDTQYF TGTGCCAGCAGTTTAAGGGCCACAGATACGCAGTATTTT
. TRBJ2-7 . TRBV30 CAWSQSYEQYF TGTGCCTGGAGTCAAAGCTACGAGCAGTACTTC
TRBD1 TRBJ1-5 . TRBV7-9 CASSSTTGDSNQPQHF TGTGCCAGCAGCTCGACGACAGGGGATAGCAATCAGCCCCAGCATTTT
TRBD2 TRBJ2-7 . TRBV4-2 CASSQDGAGASYEQYF TGTGCCAGCAGCCAAGACGGAGCGGGAGCCTCCTACGAGCAGTACTTC
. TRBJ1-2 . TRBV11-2 CASSLSEGSNYGYTF TGTGCCAGCAGCTTATCTGAAGGGAGTAACTATGGCTACACCTTC
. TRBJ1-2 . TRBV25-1 CASSEVRSMRGYTF TGTGCCAGCAGTGAAGTGAGGAGTATGAGGGGCTACACCTTC
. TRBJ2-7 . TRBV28 CASSSPTGAREHEQYF TGTGCCAGCAGTTCCCCCACTGGGGCCAGGGAACACGAGCAGTACTTC
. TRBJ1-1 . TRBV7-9 CASSLLGGAVEAFF TGTGCCAGCAGCCTATTAGGAGGGGCCGTTGAAGCTTTCTTT
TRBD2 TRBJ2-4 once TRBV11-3 CASSRSGSSNIQYF TGTGCCAGCAGTCGCAGCGGGAGCTCGAACATTCAGTACTTC
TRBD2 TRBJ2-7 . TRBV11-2 CASSRGLAGLNEQYF TGTGCCAGCAGCCGAGGACTAGCGGGGCTTAACGAGCAGTACTTC
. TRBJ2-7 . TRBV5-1 CASSDALSYEQYF TGCGCCAGCAGCGACGCTCTCTCCTACGAGCAGTACTTC